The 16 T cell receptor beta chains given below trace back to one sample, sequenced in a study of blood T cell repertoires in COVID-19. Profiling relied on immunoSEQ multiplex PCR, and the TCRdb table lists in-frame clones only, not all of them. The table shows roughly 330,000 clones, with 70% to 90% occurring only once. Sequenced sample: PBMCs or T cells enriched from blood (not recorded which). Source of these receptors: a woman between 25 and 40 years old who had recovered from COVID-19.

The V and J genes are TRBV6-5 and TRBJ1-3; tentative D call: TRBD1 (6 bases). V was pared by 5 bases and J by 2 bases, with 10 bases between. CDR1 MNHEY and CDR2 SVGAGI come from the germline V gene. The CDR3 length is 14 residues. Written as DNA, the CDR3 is TGTGCCAGCAGTCGGGACACCGCTGGAAACACCATATATTTT. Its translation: CASSRDTAGNTIYF.

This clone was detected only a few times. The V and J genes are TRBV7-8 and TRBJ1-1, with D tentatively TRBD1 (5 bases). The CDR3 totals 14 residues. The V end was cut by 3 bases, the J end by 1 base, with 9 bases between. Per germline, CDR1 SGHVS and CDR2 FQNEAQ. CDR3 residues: CASSFRQRNTEAFF. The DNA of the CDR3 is TGTGCCAGCAGCTTCCGACAGCGGAACACTGAAGCTTTCTTT.

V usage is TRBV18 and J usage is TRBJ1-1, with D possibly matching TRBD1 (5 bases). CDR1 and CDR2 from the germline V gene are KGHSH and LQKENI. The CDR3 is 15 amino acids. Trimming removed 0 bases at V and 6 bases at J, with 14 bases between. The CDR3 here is CASSPPGPGGAEAFF. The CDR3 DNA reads TGTGCCAGCTCACCACCGGGCCCGGGGGGGGCTGAAGCTTTCTTT.

The CDR3 DNA reads TGTGCCAGCAGCGACAGGGGAGTGGGGAATTCACCCCTCCACTTT. It specifies CASSDRGVGNSPLHF. The chain has TRBV7-9 and TRBJ1-6; 8 bases map to TRBD1. Trimming at V came to 5 bases and at J to 7 bases, leaving 7 bases not matched to a gene. Germline CDR1 reads SEHNR; CDR2 reads FQNEAQ (reference sequence). CDR3 length equals 15 residues.

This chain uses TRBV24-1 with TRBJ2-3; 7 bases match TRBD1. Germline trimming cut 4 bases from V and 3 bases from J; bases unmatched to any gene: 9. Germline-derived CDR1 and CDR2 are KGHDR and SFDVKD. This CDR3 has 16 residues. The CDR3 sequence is CATSDPGQDRTDTQYF. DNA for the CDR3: TGTGCCACCAGTGACCCCGGACAGGACCGGACAGATACGCAGTATTTT.

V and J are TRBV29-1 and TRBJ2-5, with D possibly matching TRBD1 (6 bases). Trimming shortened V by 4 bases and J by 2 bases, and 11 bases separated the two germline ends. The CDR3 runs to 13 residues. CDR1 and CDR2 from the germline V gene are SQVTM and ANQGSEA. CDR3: CSVVSGAQETQYF. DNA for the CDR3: TGCAGCGTTGTTTCAGGGGCGCAAGAGACCCAGTACTTC. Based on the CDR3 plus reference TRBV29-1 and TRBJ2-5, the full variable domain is SAVISQKPSRDICQRGTSLTIQCQVDSQVTMMFWYRQQPGQSLTLIATANQGSEATYESGFVIDKFPISRPNLTFSTLTVSNMSPEDSSIYLCSVVSGAQETQYFGPGTRLLVL.

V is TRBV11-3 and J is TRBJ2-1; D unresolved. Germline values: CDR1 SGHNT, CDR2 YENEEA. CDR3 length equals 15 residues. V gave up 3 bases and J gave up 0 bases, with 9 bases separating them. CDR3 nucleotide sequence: TGTGCCAGCAGCTTTTACCGGGTCTCCTACAATGAGCAGTTCTTC. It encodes CASSFYRVSYNEQFF.

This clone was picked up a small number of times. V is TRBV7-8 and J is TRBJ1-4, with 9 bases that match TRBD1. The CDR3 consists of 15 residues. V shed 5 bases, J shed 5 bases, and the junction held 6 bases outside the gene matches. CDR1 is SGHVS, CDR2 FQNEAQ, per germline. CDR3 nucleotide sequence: TGTGCCAGCAGCCGAGGGACAGGGTCGAATGAAAAACTGTTTTTT. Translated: CASSRGTGSNEKLFF.

CDR3 region: CASSLARGQGARGYTF. CDR3 nucleotides: TGTGCCAGCAGCTTAGCTCGAGGACAGGGGGCGCGGGGCTACACCTTC. The rearrangement uses TRBV7-2 and TRBJ1-2; 11 positions match TRBD1. Trimming at V came to 0 bases and at J to 8 bases, leaving 8 bases not matched to a gene. There are 16 residues in the CDR3. Germline loops: CDR1 SGHTA, CDR2 FQGNSA.

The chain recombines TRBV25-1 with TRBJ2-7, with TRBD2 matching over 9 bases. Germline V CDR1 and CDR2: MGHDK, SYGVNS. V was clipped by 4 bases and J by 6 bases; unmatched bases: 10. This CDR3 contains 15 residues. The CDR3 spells CASSGASGTAGEQYF. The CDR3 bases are TGTGCCAGCAGTGGGGCTAGCGGGACGGCAGGCGAGCAGTACTTC.

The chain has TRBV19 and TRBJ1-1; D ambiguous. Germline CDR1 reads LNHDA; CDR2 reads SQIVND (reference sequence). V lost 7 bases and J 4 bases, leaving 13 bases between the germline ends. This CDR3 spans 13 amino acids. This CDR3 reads CASTEGRSTEAFF. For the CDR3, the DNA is TGTGCCAGTACCGAGGGCCGGTCCACTGAAGCTTTCTTT.

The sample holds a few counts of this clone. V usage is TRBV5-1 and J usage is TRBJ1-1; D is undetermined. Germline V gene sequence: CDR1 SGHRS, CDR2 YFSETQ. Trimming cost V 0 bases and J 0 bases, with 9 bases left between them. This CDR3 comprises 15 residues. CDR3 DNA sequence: TGCGCCAGCAGCTTGGAGACAAGAATGAACACTGAAGCTTTCTTT. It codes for CASSLETRMNTEAFF. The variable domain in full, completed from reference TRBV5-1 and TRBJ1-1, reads KAGVTQTPRYLIKTRGQQVTLSCSPISGHRSVSWYQQTPGQGLQFLFEYFSETQRNKGNFPGRFSGRQFSNSRSEMNVSTLELGDSALYLCASSLETRMNTEAFFGQGTRLTVV.

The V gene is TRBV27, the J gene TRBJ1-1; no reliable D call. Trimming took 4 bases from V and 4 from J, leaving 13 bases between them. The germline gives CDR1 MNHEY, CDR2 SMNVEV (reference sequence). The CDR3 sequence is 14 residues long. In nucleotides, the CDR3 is TGTGCCAGCAGTTCCCCCGGCCGGGGCACTGAAGCTTTCTTT. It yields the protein CASSSPGRGTEAFF.

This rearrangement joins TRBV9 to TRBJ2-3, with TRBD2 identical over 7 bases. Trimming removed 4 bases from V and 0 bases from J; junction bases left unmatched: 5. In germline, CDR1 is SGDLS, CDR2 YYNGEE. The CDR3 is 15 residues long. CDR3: CASSTSVSSTDTQYF. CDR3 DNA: TGTGCCAGCAGCACTAGCGTTTCTAGCACAGATACGCAGTATTTT.

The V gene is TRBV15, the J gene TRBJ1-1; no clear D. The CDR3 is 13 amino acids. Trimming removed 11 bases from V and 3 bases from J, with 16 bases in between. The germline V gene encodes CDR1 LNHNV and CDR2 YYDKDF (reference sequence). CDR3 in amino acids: CASEGVRDTEAFF. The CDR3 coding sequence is TGTGCCTCCGAAGGTGTGAGGGACACTGAAGCTTTCTTT.

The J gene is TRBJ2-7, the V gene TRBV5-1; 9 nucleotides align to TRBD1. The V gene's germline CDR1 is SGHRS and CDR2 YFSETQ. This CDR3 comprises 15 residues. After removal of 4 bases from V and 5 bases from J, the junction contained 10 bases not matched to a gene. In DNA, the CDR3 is TGCGCCAGCAGCACCCAACAGGGGGCGGTTAACGAGCAGTACTTC. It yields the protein CASSTQQGAVNEQYF.